The sequence of this TCR beta chain was determined in a study of identical twins. Only healthy Caucasians were enrolled as donors. TCRdb itself ran the 5' RACE reads through MiXCR, one entry per CDR3 protein. The table lists hundreds of thousands of distinct CDR3 sequences, approximately 18% of them singletons. Findings and caveats of the study: Interpretation of the results relied on cross-sectional statistical analysis and not on following the same donors.

This CDR3 is built from 16 residues. Germline V gives CDR1 MDHEN, CDR2 SYDVKM. V lost 6 bases and J lost 0, with 15 bases in between. This clonotype appeared a few times. The antigen remains undetermined. The same specimen was also included in a second study, on T cells expressing NK-cell markers. Turning to that study: An anti-gamma-delta TCR antibody was added in several experiments. It restricted sorting to alpha-beta TCR-expressing T cells.

The chain links TRBV28 to TRBJ1-5; D is ambiguous. This receptor was obtained from a young woman in good health. Material for sequencing was PBMCs. CDR3 region: CASRGGLLYSNQPQHF. The CDR3 DNA is TGTGCCAGCAGGGGAGGGCTCCTCTATAGCAATCAGCCCCAGCATTTT.